A single T cell receptor (beta chain) is shown here with its context. Its antigen remains unidentified. 13 Jbeta primers and 60 Vbeta primers were used for the PCR. Sequencing was performed with immunoSEQ multiplex PCR; in TCRdb, only in-frame clones are kept and a portion is missing. Of 100,000 to 130,000 clones in the sample, around 69% were seen once. Germline V gene sequence: CDR1 MNHEY, CDR2 SVGAGI. Trimming cost V 3 bases and J 4 bases, with 3 bases left between them. CDR3 length equals 11 residues. This entry comes from a study of cytomegalovirus exposure and HLA in healthy donors. Broader study findings: Among TCR beta chains, those listed as cytomegalovirus-associated numbered approximately 150. In a later analysis, TCR beta V- and J-gene trimming was associated with a missense DCLRE1C variant. Later analysis suggested links between common viral pathogens and several top significant clusters.

All donors participated as healthy donors of bone marrow. The chain couples TRBV6-5 to TRBJ2-5; the D is unclear. This TCR was recovered from a man aged 18-30 years in good health and CMV-seronegative. Sequencing was done on a sample of PBMCs. CDR3 sequence: CASSYRETQYF. The CDR3 coding sequence is TGTGCCAGCAGTTATCGAGAGACCCAGTACTTC.